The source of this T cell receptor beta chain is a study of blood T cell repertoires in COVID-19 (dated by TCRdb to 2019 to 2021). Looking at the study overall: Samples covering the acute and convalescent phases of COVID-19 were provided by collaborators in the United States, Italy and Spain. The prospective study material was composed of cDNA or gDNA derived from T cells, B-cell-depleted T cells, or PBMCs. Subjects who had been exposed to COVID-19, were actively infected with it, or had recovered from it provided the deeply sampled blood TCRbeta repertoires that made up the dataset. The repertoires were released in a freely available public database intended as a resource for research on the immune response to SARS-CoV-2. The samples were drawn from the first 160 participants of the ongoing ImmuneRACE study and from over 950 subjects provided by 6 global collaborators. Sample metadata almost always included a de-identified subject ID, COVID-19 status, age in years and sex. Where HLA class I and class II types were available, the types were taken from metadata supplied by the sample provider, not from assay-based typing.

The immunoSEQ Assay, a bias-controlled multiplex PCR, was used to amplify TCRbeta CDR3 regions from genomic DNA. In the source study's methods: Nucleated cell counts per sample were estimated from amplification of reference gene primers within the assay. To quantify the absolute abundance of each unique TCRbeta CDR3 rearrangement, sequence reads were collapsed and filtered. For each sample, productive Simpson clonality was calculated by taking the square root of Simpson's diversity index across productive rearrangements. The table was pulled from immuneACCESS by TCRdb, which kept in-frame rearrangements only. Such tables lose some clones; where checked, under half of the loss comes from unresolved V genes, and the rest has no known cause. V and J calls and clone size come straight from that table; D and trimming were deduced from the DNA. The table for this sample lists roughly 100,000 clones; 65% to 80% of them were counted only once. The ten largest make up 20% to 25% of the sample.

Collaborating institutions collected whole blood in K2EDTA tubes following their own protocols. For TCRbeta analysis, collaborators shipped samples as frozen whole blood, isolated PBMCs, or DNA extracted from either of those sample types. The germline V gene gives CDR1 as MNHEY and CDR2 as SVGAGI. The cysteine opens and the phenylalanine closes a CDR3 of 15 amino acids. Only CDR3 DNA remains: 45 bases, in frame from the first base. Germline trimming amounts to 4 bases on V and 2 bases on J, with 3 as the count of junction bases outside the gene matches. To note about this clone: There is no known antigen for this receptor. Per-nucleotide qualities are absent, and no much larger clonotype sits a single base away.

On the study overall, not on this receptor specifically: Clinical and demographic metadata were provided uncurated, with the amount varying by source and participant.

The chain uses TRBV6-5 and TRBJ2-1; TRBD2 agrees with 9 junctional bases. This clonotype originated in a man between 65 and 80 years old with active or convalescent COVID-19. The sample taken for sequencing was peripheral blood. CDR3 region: CASSLTSGTYNEQFF. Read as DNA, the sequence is TGTGCCAGCAGTTTGACTAGCGGTACCTACAATGAGCAGTTCTTC.